This entry concerns a single T cell receptor beta chain. The sample is drawn from a study of T cell responses to AZD1222 COVID-19 vaccine. Germline loops: CDR1 DFQATT, CDR2 SNEGSKA (reference sequence). V gave up 5 bases and J gave up 5 bases, with 7 bases separating them. This CDR3 is built from 11 residues. Sequencing was performed with immunoSEQ multiplex PCR; in TCRdb, only in-frame clones are kept and a portion is missing. Among some 180,000 clones, roughly 93% were seen once, and the ten largest hold roughly 1%. This TCR derives from an adult who received the MenACWY meningococcal vaccine as a control. This chain links TRBV20-1 with TRBJ2-1, with D possibly matching TRBD1 (6 bases). This specimen was peripheral blood, taken 28 days after the second dose of the MenACWY control vaccine. The CDR3 here is CSASGDNEQFF. For the CDR3, the DNA is TGCAGTGCTTCAGGGGACAATGAGCAGTTCTTC.